The 3 T cell receptor beta chains below come from one sample, sequenced in a study of blood T cell repertoires in COVID-19. Clones were sequenced by immunoSEQ multiplex PCR, and TCRdb holds only the in-frame ones, with some missing. The sample contains about 200,000 clones, less than 90% of which appear only once. Sequenced sample: peripheral blood. Source of these receptors: a woman in her 70s with acute or convalescent COVID-19.

On this clone itself: This sample also contains other DNA sequences that code for the same CDR3. The chain recombines TRBV18 with TRBJ2-5, with a possible D match to TRBD2 (6 bases). The CDR3 has 13 residues. V was trimmed by 5 bases and J by 1 base, leaving 8 bases between them. Germline V CDR1 and CDR2: KGHSH, LQKENI. CDR3 bases: TGTGCCAGCTCATCGGGGGTCCAAGAGACCCAGTACTTC. Protein sequence: CASSSGVQETQYF.

This chain uses TRBV12-3 or TRBV12-4 with TRBJ1-3; D may be TRBD1 (6 bases). The CDR3 runs 12 residues. This CDR3 reads CAVQGFGNTIYF. CDR3 coding DNA: TGTGCGGTACAGGGTTTTGGAAACACCATATATTTT.

The DNA for the CDR3 is TGTGCCAGCAGCTTAGTCCTAGCGGGTCACAATGAGCAGTTCTTC. The encoded protein is CASSLVLAGHNEQFF. The genes are TRBV7-6 and TRBJ2-1; 8 positions agree with TRBD2. This CDR3 has 15 residues. V was pared by 1 base and J by 5 bases, with 4 bases of the junction left unmatched. The germline gives CDR1 SGHVS, CDR2 FNYEAQ.